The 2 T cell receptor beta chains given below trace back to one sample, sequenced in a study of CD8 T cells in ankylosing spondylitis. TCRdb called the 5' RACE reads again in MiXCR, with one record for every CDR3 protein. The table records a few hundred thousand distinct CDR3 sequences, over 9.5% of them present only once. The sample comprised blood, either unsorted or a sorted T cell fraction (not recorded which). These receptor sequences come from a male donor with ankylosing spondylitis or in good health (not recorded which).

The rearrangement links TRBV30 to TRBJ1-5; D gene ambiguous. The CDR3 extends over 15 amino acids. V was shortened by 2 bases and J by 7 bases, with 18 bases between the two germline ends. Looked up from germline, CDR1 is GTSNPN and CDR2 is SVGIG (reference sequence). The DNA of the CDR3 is TGTGCCTGGAGTCCCGCACCCATAGGGCGGCAGCCCCAGCATTTT. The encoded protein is CAWSPAPIGRQPQHF.

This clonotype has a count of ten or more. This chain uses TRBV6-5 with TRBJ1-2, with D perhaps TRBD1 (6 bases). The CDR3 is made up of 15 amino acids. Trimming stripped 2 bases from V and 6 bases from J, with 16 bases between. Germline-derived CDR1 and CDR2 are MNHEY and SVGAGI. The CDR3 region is CASSYLQTGGDGYTF. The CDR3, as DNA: TGTGCCAGCAGTTACCTCCAGACAGGTGGGGATGGCTACACCTTC.